These T cell receptor beta chains were read from a single sample in a study of cytomegalovirus exposure and HLA in healthy donors. Clones were read by immunoSEQ multiplex PCR, and TCRdb kept only the in-frame ones, dropping some. This table holds roughly 200,000 clones, 80% found once. What was sequenced was PBMCs. These receptor sequences come from a boy younger than 18 in good health and CMV-seronegative. The CDR3 runs from the conserved cysteine through the conserved F or W.

>TRBV14
CASSQGLFYGYTF
>TRBV5-6
CASRNSPGPSTDTQYF
>TRBV10-3
CAIKQTSSTDTQYF
>TRBV19
CASSPRTGGGTEAFF
>TRBV19
CASIPGGSGANVLTF
>TRBV5-1
CASSLGRAQGITPPAFF
>TRBV9
CASSVRQYNEQFF
>TRBV4-1
CASSQGLAGSYNEQFF
>TRBV10-3
CAIRDMPGNTIYF
>TRBV7-6
CASSFGSFYGYTF
>TRBV25-1
CASSAAGSSYEQYF
>TRBV28
CASSFASHNQPQHF
>TRBV15
CATSAPGQGVEKLFF
>TRBV5-7
CASSLEKTGDNEKLFF
>TRBV19
CASSTTGEEGKLFF
>TRBV27
CASSFVRAGASETQYF
>TRBV6-1
CASSEALRHYEQYF
>TRBV18
CASSPGDSGANVLTF
>TRBV6-5
CASSQLRGKEKLFF
>TRBV6-6
CASSYSRDTQYF
>TRBV5-1
CASSTQGSGTEAFF
>TRBV19
CASSIDRGYNSPLHF
>TRBV7-9
CASSPAPLHF
>TRBV30
CAWNLGGNTEAFF
>TRBV30
CAWKGGGAGGVGEQYF
>TRBV5-8
CASSLAHTEAFF
>TRBV7-2
CASSSGLAGSFDYEQYF
>TRBV7-2
CASSLDRNTEAFF
>TRBV5-1
CASSLEQRNYGYTF